Below, 7 T cell receptor beta chains from the same sample are listed, as sequenced in a study of T cell responses to AZD1222 COVID-19 vaccine. Using immunoSEQ multiplex PCR, the repertoire was profiled, and TCRdb retains in-frame clones only, with some absent. Of about 220,000 clones listed, 85% to 95% were seen once; the top ten hold roughly 0.99%. The sequencing here drew on peripheral blood, taken on day 0 of MenACWY control vaccination. Receptors originate from an adult in good health.

V usage is TRBV5-1 and J usage is TRBJ2-2; D uncertain. The CDR3 is 14 residues long. CDR1 SGHRS and CDR2 YFSETQ come from the germline V gene. V was clipped by 4 bases and J by 7 bases, with 14 bases between them. The CDR3 reads CASSPGLLGGELFF. The DNA of the CDR3 is TGCGCCAGCAGCCCCGGGCTTCTGGGCGGGGAGCTGTTTTTT.

This chain links TRBV30 with TRBJ2-2, with D possibly TRBD2 on 7 matching bases. Between the trimmed V and J ends, which lost 1 base and 5 bases, there was a span of 14 bases. This CDR3 spans 15 amino acids. Germline values: CDR1 GTSNPN, CDR2 SVGIG (reference sequence). CDR3 sequence reads: CAWSERGARTGELFF. CDR3 coding DNA: TGTGCCTGGAGTGAACGGGGGGCCCGGACCGGGGAGCTGTTTTTT.

As regards this clone: This sample includes further DNA sequences coding for the same CDR3. V usage is TRBV19 and J usage is TRBJ1-5; a weak D match, TRBD1 (6 bases). Per the germline V gene, CDR1 is LNHDA and CDR2 is SQIVND (reference sequence). The V end was cut by 3 bases, the J end by 5 bases, with 11 bases between. This CDR3 contains 14 residues. The CDR3 DNA is TGTGCCAGTAGTATTTGGTCAGGGGATCAGCCCCAGCATTTT. Residues: CASSIWSGDQPQHF.

The J gene is TRBJ1-1, the V gene TRBV27; no definite D call. Germline V gives CDR1 MNHEY, CDR2 SMNVEV (reference sequence). V was clipped by 2 bases and J by 1 base, with 5 bases between them. This CDR3 comprises 13 residues. CDR3 coding DNA: TGTGCCAGCAGTTTAAAGGAGAACACTGAAGCTTTCTTT. Encoded protein: CASSLKENTEAFF.

The chain carries TRBV5-1 and TRBJ1-3; D is unresolved. Trimming shortened V by 0 bases and J by 4 bases, and 11 bases separated the two germline ends. The CDR3 contains 15 residues. Germline-derived CDR1 and CDR2 are SGHRS and YFSETQ. The CDR3 protein is CASSLDRGTGNTIYF. In nucleotides, the CDR3 is TGCGCCAGCAGCTTGGACCGGGGAACAGGAAACACCATATATTTT.

The chain employs TRBV2 and TRBJ1-5; D possibly corresponds to TRBD1 (5 bases). Germline V gives CDR1 SNHLY, CDR2 FYNNEI. This CDR3 is built from 15 residues. Trimming stripped 4 bases from V and 7 bases from J, with 17 bases between. The CDR3 reads CASSGGGAEEQPQHF. The CDR3 bases are TGTGCCAGCAGTGGAGGTGGGGCAGAGGAGCAGCCCCAGCATTTT.

The CDR3 region is CAIRGMGLLEQYF. DNA for the CDR3: TGTGCCATCAGGGGGATGGGACTTCTGGAGCAGTACTTC. The V call is TRBV10-3, the J call TRBJ2-7; a weak D match, TRBD2 (6 bases). The V and J ends lost 6 bases and 7 bases respectively, with 16 bases between them. Germline V gene data show CDR1 as ENHRY and CDR2 as SYGVKD. The CDR3 totals 13 residues.